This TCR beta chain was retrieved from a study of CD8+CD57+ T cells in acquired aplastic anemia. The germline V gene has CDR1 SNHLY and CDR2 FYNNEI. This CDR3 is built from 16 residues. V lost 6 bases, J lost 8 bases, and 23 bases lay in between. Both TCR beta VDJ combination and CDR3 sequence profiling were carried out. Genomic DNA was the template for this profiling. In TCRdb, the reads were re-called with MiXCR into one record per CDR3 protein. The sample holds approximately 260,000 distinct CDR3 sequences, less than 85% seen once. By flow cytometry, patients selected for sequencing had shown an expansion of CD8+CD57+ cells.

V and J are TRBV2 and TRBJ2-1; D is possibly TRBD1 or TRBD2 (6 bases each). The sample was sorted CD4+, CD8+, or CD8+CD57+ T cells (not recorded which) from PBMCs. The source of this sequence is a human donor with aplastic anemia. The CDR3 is CASSHGGTNSQDEQFF. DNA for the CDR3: TGTGCCAGCAGCCACGGGGGCACAAACAGTCAGGATGAGCAGTTCTTC.